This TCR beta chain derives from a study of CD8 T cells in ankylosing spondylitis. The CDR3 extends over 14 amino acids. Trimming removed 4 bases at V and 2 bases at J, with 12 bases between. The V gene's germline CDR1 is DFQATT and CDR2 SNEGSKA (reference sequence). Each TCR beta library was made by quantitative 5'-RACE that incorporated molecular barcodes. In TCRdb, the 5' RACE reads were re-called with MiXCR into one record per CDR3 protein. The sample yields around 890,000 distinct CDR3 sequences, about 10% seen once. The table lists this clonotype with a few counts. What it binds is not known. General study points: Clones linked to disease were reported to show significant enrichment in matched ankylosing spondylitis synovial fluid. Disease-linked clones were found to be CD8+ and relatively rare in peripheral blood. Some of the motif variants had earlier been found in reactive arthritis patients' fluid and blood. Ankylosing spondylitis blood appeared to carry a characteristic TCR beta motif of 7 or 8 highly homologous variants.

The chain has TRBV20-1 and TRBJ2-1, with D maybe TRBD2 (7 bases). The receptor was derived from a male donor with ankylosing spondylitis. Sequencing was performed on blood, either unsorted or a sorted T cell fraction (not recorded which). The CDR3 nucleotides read TGCAGTGCTACAGACGGGGGGCCCTACAATGAGCAGTTCTTC. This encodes CSATDGGPYNEQFF.